The 29 T cell receptor beta chains below were found in one sample sequenced in a study of regulatory T cells in long-lasting Graves disease. Described time point: newly diagnosed GD, antithyroid drugs for less than 3 months. The TCR library used RNA extracted from PBMCs. In building TCR beta libraries, iRepertoire HTBI primers were used together with Arm-PCR of CDR3 regions. From the multiplex PCR reads, TCRdb called clonotypes with MiXCR, one entry per CDR3 protein. Of approximately 540,000 distinct CDR3 sequences in the sample, around 12% were seen once. This same sample was also part of a study on T cells in Graves' hyperthyroidism and ophthalmopathy.

Sequencing used peripheral blood mononuclear cells (PBMCs), obtained at new diagnosis, from a patient treated with antithyroid drugs. These receptors were taken from a woman aged 25 to 45 with Graves disease.

This clonotype showed up many times. J is TRBJ2-7 and V is TRBV20-1; 8 bases align to TRBD1. Trimming cost V 1 base and J 3 bases; bases outside gene matches: 11. This CDR3 spans 16 amino acids. Per germline, CDR1 DFQATT and CDR2 SNEGSKA (reference sequence). The CDR3 sequence is CSARGRGPTGDYEQYF. For the CDR3, the DNA is TGCAGTGCTAGAGGGCGCGGGCCGACAGGGGACTACGAGCAGTACTTC.

This clonotype was found many times. The chain combines TRBV29-1 with TRBJ1-1; D gene ambiguous. CDR1 is SQVTM and CDR2 is ANQGSEA in the germline V gene. The CDR3 covers 12 residues. The V end was cut by 1 base, the J end by 0 bases, with 3 bases between. The DNA for the CDR3 is TGCAGCGTTGAAGGGTTGAACACTGAAGCTTTCTTT. Translated: CSVEGLNTEAFF.

This clonotype was detected ten times or more. The chain combines TRBV12-3 or TRBV12-4 with TRBJ2-7; D may be TRBD2 (6 bases). Trimming left V 5 bases short and J 3 bases short, with 17 bases between. This CDR3 has 15 amino acids. CDR3 protein: CASSRGTHHSYEQYF. DNA of the CDR3: TGTGCCAGCAGTCGCGGGACTCACCACAGCTACGAGCAGTACTTC.

This clonotype appeared many times. The rearrangement uses TRBV6-5 and TRBJ1-2; no reliable D call. V lost 2 bases to trimming and J lost 4 bases, with 11 bases between them. The germline gives CDR1 MNHEY, CDR2 SVGAGI. There are 14 residues in the CDR3. In DNA, the CDR3 is TGTGCCAGCAGTTACCATCGGGCAGTCTATGGCTACACCTTC. Protein: CASSYHRAVYGYTF.

Turning to this clonotype: This may be a read error: a much more frequent sequence differs by one nucleotide. V gene TRBV6-1 combines with J gene TRBJ2-1; 10 bases are a match to TRBD2. Looked up from germline, CDR1 is MNHNS and CDR2 is SASEGT. Unmatched junction bases numbered 12, after V lost 8 bases and J lost 5 bases. This CDR3 comprises 16 residues. CDR3 loop: CASGLKREGRNNEQFF. The CDR3 nucleotides read TGTGCCAGCGGGCTTAAGCGGGAGGGCCGGAACAATGAGCAGTTCTTC.

This clonotype was seen repeatedly, ten times or more. V is TRBV4-1 and J is TRBJ1-6, with D hard to call. V lost 4 bases, J lost 0 bases, and 10 bases lay in between. The CDR3 contains 16 residues. Germline V gene sequence: CDR1 MGHRA, CDR2 YSYEKL. CDR3 sequence reads: CASSLFWVSYNSPLHF. The CDR3 nucleotides read TGCGCCAGCAGCCTCTTTTGGGTCTCCTATAATTCACCCCTCCACTTT.

The sample holds many counts of this clonotype. CDR3 nucleotide sequence: TGTGCCAGCAGTGCGGGACTAAGCTTTGGCACAGATACGCAGTATTTT. It codes for CASSAGLSFGTDTQYF. The V call is TRBV27, the J call TRBJ2-3; TRBD2 matches 7 bases. There are 16 residues in the CDR3. With V trimmed by 5 bases and J by 1 base, 9 bases remained unmatched. The germline V gene has CDR1 MNHEY and CDR2 SMNVEV (reference sequence).

This chain joins TRBV20-1 and TRBJ2-7; TRBD2 might be the D (7 bases). V was shortened by 5 bases and J by 5 bases, with 19 bases between the two germline ends. The CDR3 sequence is 14 residues long. The germline V gene encodes CDR1 DFQATT and CDR2 SNEGSKA (reference sequence). The CDR3 DNA reads TGCAGTGCTTCCCACTGGGGGGGGCGGGACGAGCAGTACTTC. Translated, it gives CSASHWGGRDEQYF.

This clonotype was counted once. The V and J genes are TRBV7-9 and TRBJ2-1; no definite D call. The CDR3 spans 13 residues. Trimming removed 5 bases from V and 4 bases from J, with 9 bases in between. Germline CDR1 reads SEHNR; CDR2 reads FQNEAQ (reference sequence). The CDR3 here is CASSAPDYNEQFF. Written as DNA, the CDR3 is TGTGCCAGCAGCGCCCCAGATTACAATGAGCAGTTCTTC.

The chain has TRBV4-1 and TRBJ2-2; D remains unclear. Germline loops: CDR1 MGHRA, CDR2 YSYEKL. The V and J ends lost 3 bases and 5 bases respectively, with 16 bases between them. The CDR3 has 16 amino acids. The CDR3 bases are TGCGCCAGCAGCCAGACGGCCCCCTCGGATACCGGGGAGCTGTTTTTT. Encoded protein: CASSQTAPSDTGELFF.

This clonotype was detected many times. V and J are TRBV5-6 and TRBJ2-7; 7 bases are shared with TRBD1. Germline CDR1 is SGHDT and CDR2 is YYEEEE. Trimming cost V 0 bases and J 2 bases; bases outside gene matches: 2. The CDR3 length is 14 residues. The CDR3 nucleotides are TGTGCCAGCAGCTTGGAAGGGGGCGCCTACGAGCAGTACTTC. The encoded protein is CASSLEGGAYEQYF.

The V and J genes are TRBV2 and TRBJ1-2; 8 positions agree with TRBD1. The V segment lost 3 bases and the J segment 7 bases; nucleotides outside the gene matches: 10. Germline V lookup: CDR1 SNHLY, CDR2 FYNNEI. The CDR3 extends over 15 amino acids. CDR3 bases: TGTGCCAGCAGTGACCTTGGACAGGGAGCGGCTGGCTACACCTTC. Translating gives CASSDLGQGAAGYTF. Full variable domain (remainder filled in from reference TRBV2 and TRBJ1-2): EPEVTQTPSHQVTQMGQEVILRCVPISNHLYFYWYRQILGQKVEFLVSFYNNEISEKSEIFDDQFSVERPDGSNFTLKIRSTKLEDSAMYFCASSDLGQGAAGYTFGSGTRLTVV.

The table lists this clonotype with many counts. This chain links TRBV28 with TRBJ1-1, with a possible D match to TRBD1 (6 bases). This CDR3 has 15 amino acids. Trimming left V 6 bases short and J 1 base short, with 15 bases between. Germline-derived CDR1 and CDR2 are MDHEN and SYDVKM. CDR3 sequence (DNA): TGTGCCAGCAGACCTCGCGGGGGCTGGAACACTGAAGCTTTCTTT. Its protein is CASRPRGGWNTEAFF.

J is TRBJ2-1 and V is TRBV2, with 7 bases aligning to TRBD2. This CDR3 has 15 residues. The junction had 9 bases not matched to a gene; V was cut back by 6 bases and J by 4 bases. CDR1 is SNHLY and CDR2 is FYNNEI in the germline V gene. Written as DNA, the CDR3 is TGTGCCAGCAGACCCGGACTAGAAGATTACAATGAGCAGTTCTTC. Translation: CASRPGLEDYNEQFF.

This clonotype was detected ten times or more. The chain carries TRBV20-1 and TRBJ2-7; a weak D match, TRBD1 (5 bases). Trimming stripped 0 bases from V and 3 bases from J, with 18 bases between. Per the germline V gene, CDR1 is DFQATT and CDR2 is SNEGSKA (reference sequence). This CDR3 has 16 residues. The CDR3 coding sequence is TGCAGTGCTAGAGATTCTATTCAGGGATTGGTCTACGAGCAGTACTTC. Protein sequence: CSARDSIQGLVYEQYF.

Worth noting for this clonotype: This may come from a read error, since a much larger clone is one base off. V is TRBV5-1 and J is TRBJ2-3; D may correspond to TRBD1 or TRBD2 (7 bases each). The CDR3 contains 14 residues. Germline CDR1 reads SGHRS; CDR2 reads YFSETQ. CDR3 loop: CASSFTGEGYEQCF. The CDR3 nucleotides are TGCGCCAGCAGCTTTACAGGGGAGGGCTACGAGCAGTGCTTC.

This clonotype occurred many times. The chain joins TRBV9 to TRBJ2-1, with TRBD2 matching over 7 bases. CDR1 and CDR2 from the germline V gene are SGDLS and YYNGEE. The CDR3 is made up of 15 amino acids. The V and J ends lost 1 base and 7 bases, in that order; junction bases with no gene match: 8. The CDR3 loop is CASSVFAGAGNEQFF. The CDR3 DNA reads as TGTGCCAGCAGCGTATTTGCGGGAGCGGGGAATGAGCAGTTCTTC.

The sample holds many counts of this clonotype. CDR3 sequence (DNA): TGTGCCAGCAGCTCCCCGGGACTGCTAGTGCGGTACTTC. It yields the protein CASSSPGLLVRYF. The chain recombines TRBV7-9 with TRBJ2-7, with D possibly being TRBD2 (6 bases). CDR1 and CDR2 (germline): SEHNR, FQNEAQ (reference sequence). V was cut by 4 bases and J by 12 bases, with 19 bases left in between. The CDR3 is 13 residues long.

There are many counts of this clonotype. The chain carries TRBV14 and TRBJ1-6; 10 bases are a match to TRBD1. The J segment lost 11 bases and the V segment lost 4 bases, leaving 5 bases of the junction unmatched. CDR1 and CDR2 from the germline V gene are SGHDN and FVKESK. The CDR3 consists of 14 residues. CDR3 nucleotides: TGTGCCAGCAGCCCCGGGACAGGGGAGGCACCCCTCCACTTT. Its protein is CASSPGTGEAPLHF. The variable domain in full, completed from reference TRBV14 and TRBJ1-6, reads EAGVTQFPSHSVIEKGQTVTLRCDPISGHDNLYWYRRVMGKEIKFLLHFVKESKQDESGMPNNRFLAERTGGTYSTLKVQPAELEDSGVYFCASSPGTGEAPLHFGNGTRLTVT.

Of note for this clonotype: A much bigger clone sits one base away, suggesting this may be a read error. The genes are TRBV2 and TRBJ2-5, with 7 bases lining up with TRBD2. With 6 bases clipped from V and 7 bases from J, the junction kept 11 bases outside the gene matches. Germline loops: CDR1 SNHLY, CDR2 FYNNEI. The CDR3 is 14 residues long. This CDR3 reads CASRPTSPIGTQYF. In DNA, the CDR3 is TGTGCCAGCAGACCGACTAGCCCCATCGGGACCCAGTACTTC.

This clonotype was detected ten times or more. This chain links TRBV5-1 with TRBJ2-3; 9 bases agree with TRBD1. Unmatched junction bases numbered 3, after V lost 4 bases and J lost 0 bases. The CDR3 length is 15 residues. The germline V gene encodes CDR1 SGHRS and CDR2 YFSETQ. As DNA, the CDR3 is TGCGCCAGCAGCGTCGGGACAGGGAGCACAGATACGCAGTATTTT. Translated: CASSVGTGSTDTQYF.

This clonotype was observed many times. The genes are TRBV6-2 or TRBV6-3 and TRBJ2-7, with D uncertain. The CDR3 has 13 residues. Trimming left V 5 bases short and J 1 base short, with 9 bases between. The germline CDR1 and CDR2 sequences are MNHEY and SVGEGT. The CDR3 sequence is CASSVRRSYEQYF. The CDR3 DNA follows: TGTGCCAGCAGTGTCAGGAGATCCTACGAGCAGTACTTC.

This clonotype was recorded many times. The chain carries TRBV6-1 and TRBJ2-3; D perhaps matches TRBD1 (5 bases). Trimming cost V 10 bases and J 3 bases, with 17 bases left between them. CDR3 length: 14 amino acids. Germline CDR1 MNHNS, CDR2 SASEGT. The CDR3 region is CATQTAMATDTQYF. The CDR3 bases are TGTGCCACCCAGACAGCCATGGCTACAGATACGCAGTATTTT.

The rearrangement links TRBV5-1 to TRBJ1-1; no firm D call. The V gene's germline CDR1 is SGHRS and CDR2 YFSETQ. The CDR3 contains 15 residues. V gave up 0 bases and J gave up 4 bases, with 13 bases separating them. CDR3 amino acids: CASSLALGEGTEAFF. CDR3 DNA sequence: TGCGCCAGCAGCTTGGCCCTCGGGGAGGGCACTGAAGCTTTCTTT.

This clonotype showed up many times. The chain employs TRBV19 and TRBJ2-7; 9 bases fit TRBD1. The ends lost 2 bases at V and 2 bases at J; junction bases unmatched: 4. Germline lookup yields CDR1 LNHDA and CDR2 SQIVND (reference sequence). This CDR3 contains 15 residues. CDR3 protein: CASSIFGTGTYEQYF. In DNA, the CDR3 is TGTGCCAGTAGTATATTTGGGACAGGGACCTACGAGCAGTACTTC.

This clonotype was found a few times. The chain recombines TRBV7-9 with TRBJ2-7; unclear D gene. With 4 bases removed from V and 2 bases from J, the gap between germline ends came to 12 bases. The CDR3 runs to 14 residues. Germline CDR1 SEHNR, CDR2 FQNEAQ (reference sequence). The CDR3 protein is CASSSHSRPYEQYF. The CDR3 region has the DNA TGTGCCAGCAGCTCACACAGTAGACCCTACGAGCAGTACTTC.

This clonotype appeared many times. The genes are TRBV30 and TRBJ1-1, with D possibly matching TRBD1 (5 bases). Germline CDR1 is GTSNPN and CDR2 is SVGIG (reference sequence). The CDR3 sequence is 14 residues long. Between the trimmed V and J ends, which lost 2 bases and 2 bases, there was a span of 12 bases. The CDR3 region has the DNA TGTGCCTGGAGTTATTCGGGGGTCAACACTGAAGCTTTCTTT. Its protein product is CAWSYSGVNTEAFF.

The rearrangement joins TRBV19 to TRBJ2-1; 12 bases are a match to TRBD2. In germline, CDR1 is LNHDA, CDR2 SQIVND (reference sequence). V gave up 4 bases and J gave up 6 bases; unmatched junction bases: 4. This CDR3 is built from 15 residues. CDR3 in DNA: TGTGCCAGTAGTACCCCTAGCGGGAGGGCCAATGAGCAGTTCTTC. Translation: CASSTPSGRANEQFF.

The chain is built from TRBV10-1 and TRBJ2-3; the D gene is possibly TRBD2 (6 bases). CDR3 size: 12 residues. Germline V gene lookup returns CDR1 WNHNN and CDR2 SYGVQD (reference sequence). V lost 8 bases, J lost 4 bases, and 10 bases lay in between. The CDR3 protein is CASRDSSDTQYF. The DNA for the CDR3 is TGCGCCAGCCGGGACTCCTCAGATACGCAGTATTTT.